Listed below are T cell receptor beta chains from one sample, sequenced in a study of T cell changes during pregnancy in multiple sclerosis. TCRdb keeps only in-frame clones here, not all; method: immunoSEQ multiplex PCR. The sample holds about 75,000 clones; around nine tenths are singletons and the top ten take 0.43%. Sequencing was performed on CD4+ T cells from peripheral blood mononuclear cells, taken before pregnancy. The receptor set was obtained from a female donor with multiple sclerosis, enrolled in a pregnancy study. Each CDR3 is given with its conserved first and last residue. A D gene is named only where the DNA matches it firmly. Expanded clones are given a class, and other clones once, few, many or no size at all.

size	length	D	J	V	CDR3	DNA
.	13	TRBD1	TRBJ1-6	TRBV19	CASMDRPGSPLHF	TGTGCCAGTATGGACAGGCCAGGGTCACCCCTCCACTTT
.	17	TRBD2	TRBJ2-1	TRBV19	CASSITFVAGSYNEQFF	TGTGCCAGTAGTATAACCTTCGTAGCGGGCTCCTACAATGAGCAGTTCTTC
.	15	TRBD2	TRBJ2-5	TRBV11-3	CASSFGLAGPETQYF	TGTGCCAGCAGCTTTGGACTAGCGGGGCCCGAGACCCAGTACTTC
.	16	.	TRBJ2-6	TRBV5-4	CASSLVNSRGANVLTF	TGTGCCAGCAGCTTGGTGAACTCGAGGGGGGCCAACGTCCTGACTTTC
.	13	.	TRBJ1-2	TRBV6-1	CASGLQGNYGYTF	TGTGCCAGCGGGTTACAGGGTAACTATGGCTACACCTTC
once	16	TRBD1	TRBJ1-2	TRBV7-9	CASSLEGTGLGYGYTF	TGTGCCAGCAGCTTGGAAGGGACAGGGCTCGGCTATGGCTACACCTTC
.	15	.	TRBJ1-2	TRBV30	CAWSVPAKAWRGYTF	TGTGCCTGGAGTGTCCCCGCTAAGGCCTGGAGGGGCTACACCTTC
.	15	.	TRBJ2-7	TRBV27	CASSFQGSLTYEQYF	TGTGCCAGCAGTTTTCAGGGGAGCTTGACCTACGAGCAGTACTTC
.	14	.	TRBJ2-5	TRBV7-2	CASSLVWGEETQYF	TGTGCCAGCAGCTTAGTTTGGGGGGAAGAGACCCAGTACTTC
.	16	TRBD2	TRBJ2-7	TRBV27	CATQKNSGSALDEQYF	TGTGCCACCCAGAAAAATAGCGGGAGCGCGTTGGACGAGCAGTACTTC